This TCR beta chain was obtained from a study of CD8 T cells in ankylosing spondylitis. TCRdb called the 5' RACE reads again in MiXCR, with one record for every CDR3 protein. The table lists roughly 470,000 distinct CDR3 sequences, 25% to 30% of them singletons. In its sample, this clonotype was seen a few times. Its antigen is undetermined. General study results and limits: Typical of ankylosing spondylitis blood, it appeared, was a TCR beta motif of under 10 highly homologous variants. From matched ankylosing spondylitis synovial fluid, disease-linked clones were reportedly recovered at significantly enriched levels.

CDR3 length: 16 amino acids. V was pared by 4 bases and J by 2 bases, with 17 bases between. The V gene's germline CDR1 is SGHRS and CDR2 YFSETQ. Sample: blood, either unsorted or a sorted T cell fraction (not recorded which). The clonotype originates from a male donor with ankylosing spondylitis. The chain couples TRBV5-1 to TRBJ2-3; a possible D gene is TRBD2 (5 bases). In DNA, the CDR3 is TGCGCCAGCAGCCGGGAACTACGCGGCCCCACAGATACGCAGTATTTT. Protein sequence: CASSRELRGPTDTQYF.